A selection of T cell receptor beta chains follows, all from one sample in a study of sequential checkpoint blockade in melanoma. The method was immunoSEQ multiplex PCR; TCRdb's version includes in-frame clones alone and lacks a portion of them. The repertoire holds fewer than 3,000 clones, with 15% to 20% as singletons. Sequencing was performed on tumor tissue (inferred from file names), taken from a patient given nivolumab and ipilimumab in sequence. All receptors derive from a human donor with melanoma. The CDR3 runs from the conserved cysteine through the conserved F or W. Fields, in order: V gene, J gene, D gene, clone size, CDR3 DNA, CDR3 protein. D genes are given only for firm matches. Clone size, where shown, is once, few, many, or a class for clones that have expanded.

TRBV11-3	TRBJ2-5	.	medium-sized	TGTGCCAGCAGCCTCCGGGCCTCCCAACAAGAGACCCAGTACTTC	CASSLRASQQETQYF
TRBV11-3	TRBJ2-1	TRBD1	many	TGTGCCAGCAGCCGTACCGGGGACAGATACTACAATGAGCAGTTCTTC	CASSRTGDRYYNEQFF
TRBV19	TRBJ1-1	.	.	TGTGCCAGTAGTCTTGGAAGGAACACTGAAGCTTTCTTT	CASSLGRNTEAFF
TRBV14	TRBJ1-1	TRBD1	.	TGTGCCAGCAGCGTCCGGGACAGGGGGCCGTACACTGAAGCTTTCTTT	CASSVRDRGPYTEAFF
TRBV6-8	TRBJ2-3	.	.	TGTGCCAGCAGCCTGACGCTCTTCACAGATACGCAGTATTTT	CASSLTLFTDTQYF
TRBV28	TRBJ2-7	TRBD1	.	TGTGCCAGCAGTACCGGACAGGGCTTCTACGAGCAGTACTTC	CASSTGQGFYEQYF
TRBV14	TRBJ1-1	.	medium-sized	TGTGCCAGCAGCCAAGTGGACAATCTGTTCACTGAAGCTTTCTTT	CASSQVDNLFTEAFF
TRBV9	TRBJ2-7	TRBD1	few	TGTGCCAGCAGCCCAGGGGGCGCCTACGAGCAGTACTTC	CASSPGGAYEQYF
TRBV4-1	TRBJ1-2	.	.	TGCGCCAGCAGCCAAGATCATGGGGGGGCGTTTGGCTACACCTTC	CASSQDHGGAFGYTF
TRBV30	TRBJ1-1	.	.	TGTGCCTGGAGTGCCTTTCCAACGGAGAACACTGAAGCTTTCTTT	CAWSAFPTENTEAFF
TRBV28	TRBJ2-3	.	.	TGTGCCAGCAGTCAACCGACTAGGTCAACAGATACGCAGTATTTT	CASSQPTRSTDTQYF
TRBV11-3	TRBJ1-2	TRBD1	many	TGTGCCAGCAGTTCAGGGGGTCCTGCTAACTATGGCTACACCTTC	CASSSGGPANYGYTF
TRBV6-8	TRBJ1-3	.	few	TGTGCCAGCAGTTACCATCCAGGGGCCTCTGGAAACACCATATATTTT	CASSYHPGASGNTIYF
TRBV19	TRBJ1-5	.	.	TGTGCCAGTAGCGAACAGATAAATCAGCCCCAGCATTTT	CASSEQINQPQHF
TRBV6-8	TRBJ1-1	.	.	TGTGCCAGCCGTGGGTGGGGTGCCATGAACACTGAAGCTTTCTTT	CASRGWGAMNTEAFF
TRBV11-3	TRBJ2-6	.	medium-sized	TGTGCCAGCAGCTGGGGCAGGACCACCTCTGGGGCCAACGTCCTGACTTTC	CASSWGRTTSGANVLTF
TRBV19	TRBJ2-3	.	once	TGTGCCAGTAGTATAGCGGGGGCTGGCGCAGATACGCAGTATTTT	CASSIAGAGADTQYF
TRBV6-8	TRBJ2-2	.	.	TGTGCCAGCAGTTACGGTCTAGCTGGCACCGGGGAGCTGTTTTTT	CASSYGLAGTGELFF
TRBV11-3	TRBJ2-5	TRBD1	many	TGTGCCAGCAGCGAGGGGACAGGGGGAACAAGAGAGACCCAGTACTTC	CASSEGTGGTRETQYF
TRBV11-3	TRBJ2-7	.	many	TGTGCCAGCAGCTTAGGGCAGGGGAGAGCGTACGAGCAGTACTTC	CASSLGQGRAYEQYF
TRBV6-8	TRBJ2-1	.	.	TGTGCCATCAGGGAGGCGGGCGGATACAATGAGCAGTTCTTC	CAIREAGGYNEQFF
TRBV6-8	TRBJ2-3	.	medium-sized	TGTGCCATCACCGGGGACGCTAGCACAGATACGCAGTATTTT	CAITGDASTDTQYF
TRBV11-3	TRBJ2-2	.	medium-sized	TGTGCCAGCAGCTTGGCCAGGGGACACAACACCGGGGAGCTGTTTTTT	CASSLARGHNTGELFF
TRBV5-1	TRBJ2-1	TRBD2	once	TGCGCCAGCAGCTTGGACGAGGATACGCGGGGGTACAATGAGCAGTTCTTC	CASSLDEDTRGYNEQFF
TRBV6-8	TRBJ2-7	TRBD1	.	TGTGCCAGCAGTGATTCCTGGACAGGGGGCTACGAGCAGTACTTC	CASSDSWTGGYEQYF
TRBV11-3	TRBJ2-6	TRBD1	medium-sized	TGTGCCAGCAGCTTAGTGGGACAGGGCTCTGGGGCCAACGTCCTGACTTTC	CASSLVGQGSGANVLTF
TRBV28	TRBJ1-5	.	few	TGTGCCAGCAGTTTAGGACAGTTCAGCAATCAGCCCCAGCATTTT	CASSLGQFSNQPQHF
TRBV11-3	TRBJ1-2	.	many	TGTGCCAGCAGCTTACCGGGGGGCGCAGGTGGCTACACCTTC	CASSLPGGAGGYTF
TRBV11-3	TRBJ2-7	.	medium-sized	TGTGCCAGCAGCTCCCGCCAAGGGGGGGACTTAGAGCAGTACTTC	CASSSRQGGDLEQYF
TRBV11-3	TRBJ2-3	TRBD2	many	TGTGCCAGCAGCCTTAGCGGGGGGGGCACAGATACGCAGTATTTT	CASSLSGGGTDTQYF
TRBV25-1	TRBJ2-1	.	.	TGTGCCAGCACCGAGGGGGGGAAGGCCACCTACAATGAGCAGTTCTTC	CASTEGGKATYNEQFF
TRBV11-3	TRBJ2-3	TRBD1	.	TGTGCCAGCAGCAGGGACAGGGGGAGTTCAGATACGCAGTATTTT	CASSRDRGSSDTQYF
TRBV19	TRBJ2-3	.	.	TGTGCCAGTAGTATAGGGGGTAGGAGAAGGACAGATACGCAGTATTTT	CASSIGGRRRTDTQYF
TRBV28	TRBJ2-1	TRBD2	few	TGTGCCAGCAGCCTACCGGGGGGTGAGCAGTTCTTC	CASSLPGGEQFF
TRBV15	TRBJ1-5	.	few	TGTGCCACCAGCACAGAATATAGCAATCAGCCCCAGCATTTT	CATSTEYSNQPQHF
TRBV1	TRBJ2-6	.	many	TGCGCCAGCAGCCAAGTTTTAGGGGGAGCTGGGGCCAACGTCCTGACTTTC	CASSQVLGGAGANVLTF
TRBV6-8	TRBJ2-6	.	.	TGTGCCAGCGAGCGGGCTGGGGCCAACGTCCTGACTTTC	CASERAGANVLTF
TRBV30	TRBJ1-3	.	few	TGTGCCTGGTTTAAAATGGGCCCCAACTCTGGAAACACCATATATTTT	CAWFKMGPNSGNTIYF
TRBV9	TRBJ1-1	.	large	TGTGCCAGCAGCGTAGAGAAAGCGGGCCTCGGAGCTTTCTTT	CASSVEKAGLGAFF
TRBV10-3	TRBJ2-2	TRBD1	.	TGTGCCATCAAAGAGGGACAGGGGGGGGCCGGGGAGCTGTTTTTT	CAIKEGQGGAGELFF
TRBV5-1	TRBJ2-7	.	.	TGCGCCAGCACGCGTGGGGGCCTTGGGCACGAGCAGTACTTC	CASTRGGLGHEQYF
TRBV30	TRBJ1-3	.	few	TGTGCCCTGGGCAGGGGCTCTGGAAACACCATATATTTT	CALGRGSGNTIYF
TRBV29-1	TRBJ1-1	.	.	TGCAGCGCCCCGAACGGGGGACAACCGAACACTGAAGCTTTCTTT	CSAPNGGQPNTEAFF
TRBV11-3	TRBJ1-3	.	medium-sized	TGTGCCAGCAGCTTACTCAGGAACTCTGGAAACACCATATATTTT	CASSLLRNSGNTIYF
TRBV25-1	TRBJ2-5	.	.	TGTGCCAGCAGTGAATCTGACAGGTACCAAGAGACCCAGTACTTC	CASSESDRYQETQYF
TRBV28	TRBJ2-3	.	.	TGTGCCAGCATTACATGGGGGCAGCCAGATACGCAGTATTTT	CASITWGQPDTQYF
TRBV11-1	TRBJ2-6	.	.	TGTGCCAGCAGCATTATACTAGGCTCTGGGGCCAACGTCCTGACTTTC	CASSIILGSGANVLTF